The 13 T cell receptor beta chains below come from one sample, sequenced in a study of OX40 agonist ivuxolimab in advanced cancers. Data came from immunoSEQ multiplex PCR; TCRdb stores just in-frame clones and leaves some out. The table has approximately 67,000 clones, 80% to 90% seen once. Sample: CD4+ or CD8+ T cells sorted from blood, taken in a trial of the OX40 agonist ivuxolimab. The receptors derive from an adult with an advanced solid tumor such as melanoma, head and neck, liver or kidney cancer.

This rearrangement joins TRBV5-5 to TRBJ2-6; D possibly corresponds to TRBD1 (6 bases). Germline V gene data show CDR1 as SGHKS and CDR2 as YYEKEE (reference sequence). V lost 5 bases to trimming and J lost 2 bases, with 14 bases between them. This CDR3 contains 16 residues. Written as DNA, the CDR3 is TGTGCCAGCAGACGACAGGAGATTACTGGGGCCAACGTCCTGACTTTC. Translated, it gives CASRRQEITGANVLTF.

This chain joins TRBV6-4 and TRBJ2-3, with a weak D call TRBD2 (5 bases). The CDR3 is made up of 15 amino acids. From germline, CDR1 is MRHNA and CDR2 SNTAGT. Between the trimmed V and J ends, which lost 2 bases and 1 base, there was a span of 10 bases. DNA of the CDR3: TGTGCCAGCAGTGACGAGGAGGCTGGCACAGATACGCAGTATTTT. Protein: CASSDEEAGTDTQYF.

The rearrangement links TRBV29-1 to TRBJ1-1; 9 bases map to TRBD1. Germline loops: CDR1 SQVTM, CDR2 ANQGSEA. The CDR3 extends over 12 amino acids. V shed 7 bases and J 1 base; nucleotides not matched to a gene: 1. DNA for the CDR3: TGCAGCGGGGACAGGGAGAACACTGAAGCTTTCTTT. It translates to CSGDRENTEAFF. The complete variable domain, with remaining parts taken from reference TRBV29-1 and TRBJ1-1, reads SAVISQKPSRDICQRGTSLTIQCQVDSQVTMMFWYRQQPGQSLTLIATANQGSEATYESGFVIDKFPISRPNLTFSTLTVSNMSPEDSSIYLCSGDRENTEAFFGQGTRLTVV.

The CDR3 protein is CASSQSQLAGPYNEQFF. CDR3 coding DNA: TGTGCCAGCAGCCAAAGCCAGCTAGCGGGGCCCTACAATGAGCAGTTCTTC. This rearrangement joins TRBV11-2 to TRBJ2-1; 9 positions match TRBD2. CDR1 is SGHAT and CDR2 is FQNNGV in the germline V gene. V gave up 5 bases and J gave up 2 bases; unmatched junction bases: 10. The CDR3 is 17 residues long.

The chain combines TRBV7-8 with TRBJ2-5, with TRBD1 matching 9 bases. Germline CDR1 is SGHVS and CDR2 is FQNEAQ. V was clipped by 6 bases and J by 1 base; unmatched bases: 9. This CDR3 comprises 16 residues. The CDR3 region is CASSSGTGLFQETQYF. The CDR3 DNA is TGTGCCAGCAGTTCAGGGACAGGGCTTTTCCAAGAGACCCAGTACTTC.

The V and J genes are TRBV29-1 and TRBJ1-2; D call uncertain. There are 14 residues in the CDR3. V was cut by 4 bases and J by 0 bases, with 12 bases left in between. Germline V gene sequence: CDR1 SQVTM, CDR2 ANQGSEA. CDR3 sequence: CSVGGGPPNYGYTF. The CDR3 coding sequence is TGCAGCGTTGGGGGAGGGCCTCCTAACTATGGCTACACCTTC.

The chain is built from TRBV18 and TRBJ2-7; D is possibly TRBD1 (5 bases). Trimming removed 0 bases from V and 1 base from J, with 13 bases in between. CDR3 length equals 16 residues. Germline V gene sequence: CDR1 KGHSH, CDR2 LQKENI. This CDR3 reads CASSPPTGLGSYEQYF. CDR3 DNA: TGTGCCAGCTCACCACCTACAGGTCTCGGGTCCTACGAGCAGTACTTC.

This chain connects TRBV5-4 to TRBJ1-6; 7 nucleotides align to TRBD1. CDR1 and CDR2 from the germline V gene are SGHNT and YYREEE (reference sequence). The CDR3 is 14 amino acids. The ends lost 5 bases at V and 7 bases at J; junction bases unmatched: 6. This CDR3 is CASRTGLPNSPLHF. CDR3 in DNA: TGTGCCAGCAGGACAGGGCTTCCGAATTCACCCCTCCACTTT.

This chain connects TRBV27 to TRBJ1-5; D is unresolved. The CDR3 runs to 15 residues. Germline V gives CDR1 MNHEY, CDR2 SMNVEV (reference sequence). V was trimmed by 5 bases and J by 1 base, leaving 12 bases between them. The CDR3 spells CASSPDWRSNQPQHF. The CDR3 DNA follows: TGTGCCAGCAGTCCCGATTGGAGAAGCAATCAGCCCCAGCATTTT.

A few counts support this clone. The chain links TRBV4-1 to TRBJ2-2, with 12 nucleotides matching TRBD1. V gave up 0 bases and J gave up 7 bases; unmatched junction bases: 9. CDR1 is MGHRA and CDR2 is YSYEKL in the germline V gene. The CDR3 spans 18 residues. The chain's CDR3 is CASSQDPRGTGGFGELFF. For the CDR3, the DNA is TGCGCCAGCAGCCAAGATCCGAGGGGGACAGGGGGCTTCGGGGAGCTGTTTTTT.

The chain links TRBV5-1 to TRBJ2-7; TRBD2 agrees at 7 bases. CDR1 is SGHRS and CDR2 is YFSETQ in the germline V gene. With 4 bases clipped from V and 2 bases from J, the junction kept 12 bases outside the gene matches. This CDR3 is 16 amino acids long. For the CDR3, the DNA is TGCGCCAGCAGCCCACCTGCGTCAGGGAGGGCCTACGAGCAGTACTTC. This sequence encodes CASSPPASGRAYEQYF.

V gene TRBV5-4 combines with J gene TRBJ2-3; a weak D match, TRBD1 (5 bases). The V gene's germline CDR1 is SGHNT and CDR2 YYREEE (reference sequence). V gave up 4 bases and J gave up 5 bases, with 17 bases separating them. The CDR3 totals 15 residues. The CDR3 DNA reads TGTGCCAGCAGCCGAAAGGACCAGGGAAAAGATACGCAGTATTTT. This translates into CASSRKDQGKDTQYF.

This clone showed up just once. The CDR3 nucleotides are TGTGCCAGCAGCTTAGATAGCGGGGGGACTAACACCGGGGAGCTGTTTTTT. Its protein is CASSLDSGGTNTGELFF. The chain uses TRBV7-3 and TRBJ2-2; 10 bases agree with TRBD2. CDR3 length: 17 residues. Germline loops: CDR1 SGHTA, CDR2 FQGTGA. The J segment lost 2 bases and the V segment lost 2 bases, leaving 5 bases of the junction unmatched.